This TCR beta chain was identified in a study of glioma-infiltrating T cells. Broader study findings: Above-expected tissue-blood divergence occurred in all gliomas, most in low-grade ones. Very few CDR3 sequences were shared between tissue and blood.

The iRepertoire nested amplicon-rescue multiplex PCR amplified TCR alpha and beta CDR3s from RNA. Input was 100-400 ng of tissue mRNA or PBMC total RNA. TCRdb re-derived calls from the multiplex PCR reads in MiXCR, one entry per CDR3 protein. The table includes about 140,000 distinct CDR3 sequences, approximately 39% detected once. The CDR3 covers 12 residues. Germline V gene sequence: CDR1 DFQATT, CDR2 SNEGSKA (reference sequence). Trimming took 3 bases from V and 5 from J, leaving 10 bases between them. Remarks on this clonotype: Its antigen is unidentified.

The receptor comes from a human donor with low-grade glioma or glioblastoma, undergoing nonglioma brain surgery, or in good health (not recorded which). V and J are TRBV20-1 and TRBJ2-5; weak D call: TRBD1 (6 bases). The sample comprised glioma tissue, nonneoplastic brain tissue, or PBMCs (not recorded which). The CDR3 nucleotides read TGCAGTGCTAGTTTGAGGGGGGAGACCCAGTACTTC. This sequence encodes CSASLRGETQYF.